The 3 T cell receptor beta chains reported below all come from one sample, sequenced in a study of blood T cell repertoires in COVID-19. Profiling relied on immunoSEQ multiplex PCR, and the TCRdb table lists in-frame clones only, not all of them. The sample holds about 220,000 clones, roughly 80% seen once. The source material was PBMCs or T cells enriched from blood (not recorded which). Every receptor here comes from a woman in her 50s who had been exposed to COVID-19.

The chain recombines TRBV7-2 with TRBJ2-3; TRBD2 aligns across 8 bases. Trimming removed 5 bases from V and 2 bases from J; junction bases left unmatched: 9. CDR3 length: 16 residues. CDR1 SGHTA and CDR2 FQGNSA come from the germline V gene. DNA for the CDR3: TGTGCCAGCAGCATCGGGGGACTAGGTGTCACAGATACGCAGTATTTT. Protein sequence: CASSIGGLGVTDTQYF.

CDR3 sequence reads: CASSPGGDPSSYEQYF. CDR3 sequence (DNA): TGTGCCAGCAGCCCCGGGGGAGACCCGAGCTCCTACGAGCAGTACTTC. The rearrangement uses TRBV9 and TRBJ2-7; D is perhaps TRBD2 (6 bases). CDR3 length equals 16 residues. The germline V gene encodes CDR1 SGDLS and CDR2 YYNGEE. V gave up 4 bases and J gave up 0 bases, with 17 bases separating them.

This sequence joins TRBV3-1 (or the pseudogene TRBV3-2) and TRBJ2-5; tentatively, D is TRBD1 (6 bases). V lost 4 bases to trimming and J lost 2 bases, with 14 bases between them. The CDR3 consists of 15 residues. Germline CDR1 is LGHDT and CDR2 is YNNKEL (reference sequence). For the CDR3, the DNA is TGTGCCAGCAGCCCGGGGTGGGGGCGGCAAGAGACCCAGTACTTC. The encoded protein is CASSPGWGRQETQYF.